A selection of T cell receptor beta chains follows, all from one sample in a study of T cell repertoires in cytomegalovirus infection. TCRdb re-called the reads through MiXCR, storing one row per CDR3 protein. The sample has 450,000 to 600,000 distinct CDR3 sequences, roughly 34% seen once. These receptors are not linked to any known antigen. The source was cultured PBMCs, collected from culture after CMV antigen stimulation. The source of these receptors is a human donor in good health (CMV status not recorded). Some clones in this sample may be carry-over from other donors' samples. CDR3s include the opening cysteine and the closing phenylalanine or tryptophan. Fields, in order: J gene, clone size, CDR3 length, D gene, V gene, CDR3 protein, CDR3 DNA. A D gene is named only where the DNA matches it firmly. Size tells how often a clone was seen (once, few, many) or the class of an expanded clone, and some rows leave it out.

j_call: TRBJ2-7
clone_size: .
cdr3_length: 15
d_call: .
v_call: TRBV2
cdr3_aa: CASSETPGWINEQYF
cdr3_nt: TGTGCCAGCAGTGAAACCCCAGGGTGGATCAACGAGCAGTACTTC

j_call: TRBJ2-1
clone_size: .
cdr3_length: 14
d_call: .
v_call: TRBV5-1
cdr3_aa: CASSFADPYNEQFF
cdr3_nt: TGCGCCAGCAGCTTCGCTGACCCCTACAATGAGCAGTTCTTC

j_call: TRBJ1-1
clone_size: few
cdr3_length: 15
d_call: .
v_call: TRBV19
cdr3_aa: CASSMQTGADTEAFF
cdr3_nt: TGTGCCAGTAGTATGCAGACAGGAGCGGACACTGAAGCTTTCTTT

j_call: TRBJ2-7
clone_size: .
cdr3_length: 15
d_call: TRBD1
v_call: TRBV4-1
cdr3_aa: CASSQGDRGYYEQYF
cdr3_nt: TGCGCCAGCAGCCAGGGGGACAGGGGGTACTACGAGCAGTACTTC

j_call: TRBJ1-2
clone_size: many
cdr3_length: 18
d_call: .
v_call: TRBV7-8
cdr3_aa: CASSSYRQLTGTVYGYTF
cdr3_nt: TGTGCCAGCAGCTCCTATAGGCAATTAACCGGGACGGTCTATGGCTACACCTTC

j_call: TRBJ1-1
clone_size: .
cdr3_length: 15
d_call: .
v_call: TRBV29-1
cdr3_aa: CSVGQAGLWDTEAFF
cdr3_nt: TGCAGCGTTGGGCAGGCAGGACTATGGGACACTGAAGCTTTCTTT

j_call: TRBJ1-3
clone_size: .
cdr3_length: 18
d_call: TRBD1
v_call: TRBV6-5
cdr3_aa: CASSRAGTGGYSGNTIYF
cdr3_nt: TGTGCCAGCAGCCGAGCCGGGACAGGGGGATACTCTGGAAACACCATATATTTT

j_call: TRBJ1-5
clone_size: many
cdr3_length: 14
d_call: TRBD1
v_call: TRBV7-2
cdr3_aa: CASSPDRGHQPQHF
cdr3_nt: TGTGCCAGCAGCCCAGACAGGGGGCATCAGCCCCAGCATTTT

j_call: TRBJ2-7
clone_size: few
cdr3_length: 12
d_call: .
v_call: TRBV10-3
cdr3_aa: CAIRVEVGEQYF
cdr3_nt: TGTGCCATCAGAGTAGAAGTAGGTGAGCAGTACTTC

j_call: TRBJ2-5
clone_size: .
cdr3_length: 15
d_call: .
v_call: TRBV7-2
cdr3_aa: CASSPRLVRQETQYF
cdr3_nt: TGTGCCAGCAGCCCTAGGTTGGTTCGCCAAGAGACCCAGTACTTC

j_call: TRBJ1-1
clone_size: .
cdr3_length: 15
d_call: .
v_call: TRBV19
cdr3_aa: CASSVKNRDGYEAFF
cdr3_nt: TGTGCCAGTAGTGTCAAAAACCGGGACGGGTATGAAGCTTTCTTT

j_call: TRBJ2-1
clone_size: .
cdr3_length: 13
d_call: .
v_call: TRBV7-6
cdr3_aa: CASSARLVWEQFF
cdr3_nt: TGTGCCAGCAGCGCGCGACTAGTCTGGGAGCAGTTCTTC

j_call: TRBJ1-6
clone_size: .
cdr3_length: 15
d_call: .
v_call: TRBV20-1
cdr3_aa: CSARDWGQGRSPLHF
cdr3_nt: TGCAGTGCTAGAGATTGGGGCCAGGGGAGATCACCCCTCCACTTT

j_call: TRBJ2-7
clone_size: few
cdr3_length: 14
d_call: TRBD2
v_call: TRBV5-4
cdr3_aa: CASSSASGRYEQYF
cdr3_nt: TGTGCCAGCAGCTCAGCTAGCGGGCGGTACGAGCAGTACTTC

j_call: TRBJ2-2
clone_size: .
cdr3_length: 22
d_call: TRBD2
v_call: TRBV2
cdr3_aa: CASMWGRGLAGSGGANTGELFF
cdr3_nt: TGTGCCAGCATGTGGGGGAGGGGACTAGCGGGGTCCGGGGGCGCGAACACCGGGGAGCTGTTTTTT

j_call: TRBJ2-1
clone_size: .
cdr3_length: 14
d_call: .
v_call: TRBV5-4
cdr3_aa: CASSLDSLTNEQFF
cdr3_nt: TGTGCCAGCAGCTTGGACAGCCTTACAAATGAGCAGTTCTTC

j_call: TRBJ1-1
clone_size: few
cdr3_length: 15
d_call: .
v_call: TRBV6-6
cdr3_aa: CASSYSEGYDTEAFF
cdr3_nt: TGTGCCAGCAGTTACTCAGAGGGATATGATACTGAAGCTTTCTTT